This T cell receptor beta chain was recorded in a study of blood T cells in healthy people across ages. Study details: For every two T cells, template switching captured about one barcoded beta molecule.

V shed 11 bases and J shed 3 bases, with 19 bases lying between them. The CDR3 runs 14 residues. Per germline, CDR1 ENHRY and CDR2 SYGVKD. Study results and caveats: Naive and antigen-experienced cells could not be conclusively compared, given unsorted PBMCs. The diversity estimates, figures obtained from one million T cells, were considered underestimates.

Each sample yielded at least 5 micrograms of PBMC total RNA. Together with a sample-barcoded 5' primer, a J-beta primer mix was included in a second PCR lasting about 7 to 11 cycles. TCRdb reprocessed the 5' RACE reads with MiXCR, giving one entry per CDR3 protein. Of roughly 1,700,000 distinct CDR3 sequences listed, roughly 28% are singletons. In this sample, this clonotype turned up many times. The antigen is undetermined. This receptor was taken from a woman in her 30s in good health. This chain connects TRBV10-3 to TRBJ2-5; either TRBD1 or TRBD2 may fit D (5 bases each). The specimen sequenced was blood. This CDR3 is CASASGTAEETQYF. CDR3 nucleotide sequence: TGTGCCTCCGCGTCCGGGACGGCTGAAGAGACCCAGTACTTC.